A single sample is the source of the 17 T cell receptor beta chains below, sequenced in a study of blood T cell repertoires in COVID-19 (TCRdb year 2020). Libraries came from the immunoSEQ multiplex PCR assay. The source is immuneACCESS, and TCRdb retained only in-frame sequences with V and J called. Part of the clones is not carried over; for the studies checked, unresolved V genes explain less than half of this, and the remainder is unexplained. Here the sample has 230,000 or so clones; more than 80% occur a single time. Over 3% of the sample is held by the ten biggest clonotypes. The sample consisted of PBMCs or T cells enriched from blood (not recorded which). The receptors derive from a middle-aged woman with acute COVID-19.

This chain uses TRBV11-2 with TRBJ1-2; no clear D. Germline V gives CDR1 SGHAT, CDR2 FQNNGV. Trimming stripped 0 bases from V and 7 bases from J, with 9 bases between. This CDR3 region has 13 residues. The CDR3 reads CASSLDRSSGYTF. In DNA, the CDR3 is TGTGCCAGCAGCTTAGACAGATCTAGTGGCTACACCTTC.

The chain is built from TRBV5-5 and TRBJ1-5, with 7 bases lining up with TRBD1. Germline V gives CDR1 SGHKS, CDR2 YYEKEE (reference sequence). The V segment lost 0 bases and the J segment 0 bases; nucleotides outside the gene matches: 15. This CDR3 has 20 amino acids. CDR3 DNA: TGTGCCAGCAGCTTGGCCGGGACAGACTCCATTTTGCATAGCAATCAGCCCCAGCATTTT. As protein: CASSLAGTDSILHSNQPQHF.

V and J are TRBV11-2 and TRBJ2-7; unclear D gene. Per the germline V gene, CDR1 is SGHAT and CDR2 is FQNNGV. Trimming removed 4 bases from V and 6 bases from J, with 10 bases in between. The CDR3 loop spans 12 amino acids. The CDR3 loop is CASSSVVLEQYV. For the CDR3, the DNA is TGTGCCAGCAGCTCCGTCGTTCTCGAGCAGTACGTC.

The rearrangement links TRBV7-3 to TRBJ1-2; TRBD1 matches at 11 bases. The germline V gene encodes CDR1 SGHTA and CDR2 FQGTGA. V gave up 5 bases and J gave up 4 bases; unmatched junction bases: 3. The CDR3 length is 14 residues. The CDR3 here is CASSPGQGAYGYTF. For the CDR3, the DNA is TGTGCCAGCAGCCCTGGACAGGGGGCCTATGGCTACACCTTC.

This rearrangement joins TRBV3-1 (or the pseudogene TRBV3-2) to TRBJ1-2; TRBD1 matches at 7 bases. This CDR3 spans 15 amino acids. Germline values: CDR1 LGHDT, CDR2 YNNKEL (reference sequence). J gave up 4 bases and V 4 bases, and 9 bases lay outside the gene matches. CDR3 region: CASSRRDRSLYGYTF. CDR3 DNA: TGTGCCAGCAGCCGACGGGACAGAAGTCTCTATGGCTACACCTTC.

This rearrangement joins TRBV5-1 to TRBJ2-1, with TRBD1 as a possible D gene (5 bases). Per the germline V gene, CDR1 is SGHRS and CDR2 is YFSETQ. The V and J ends lost 0 bases and 4 bases respectively, with 11 bases between them. The CDR3 has 15 residues. The CDR3 sequence: CASSLVGQGYNEQFF. In nucleotides, the CDR3 is TGCGCCAGCAGCTTGGTTGGGCAGGGATACAATGAGCAGTTCTTC.

The V call is TRBV6-4, the J call TRBJ2-3; D perhaps matches TRBD1 (5 bases). This CDR3 spans 14 amino acids. Per the germline V gene, CDR1 is MRHNA and CDR2 is SNTAGT. V shed 0 bases and J shed 1 base, with 5 bases lying between them. CDR3: CASSDSGRTDTQYF. The CDR3 DNA sequence: TGTGCCAGCAGTGACTCGGGGCGCACAGATACGCAGTATTTT.

In this sample, this clone turned up once. V gene TRBV5-1 combines with J gene TRBJ2-1; TRBD1 matches at 8 bases. The CDR3 runs 13 residues. Losses at the gene ends were 4 bases for V and 8 bases for J; bases not matched to a gene: 5. Germline V CDR1 and CDR2: SGHRS, YFSETQ. The CDR3 DNA follows: TGCGCCAGCAGCAGCAGGGGGCTGGATGAGCAGTTCTTC. Its protein product is CASSSRGLDEQFF.

The chain joins TRBV2 to TRBJ1-4, with 9 positions matching TRBD1. Per germline, CDR1 SNHLY and CDR2 FYNNEI. V lost 6 bases, J lost 1 base, and 9 bases stayed unmatched. The CDR3 is 17 residues long. This chain's CDR3 is CASSANRDRVTNEKLFF. The CDR3 bases are TGTGCCAGCAGCGCGAACCGGGACAGGGTAACTAATGAAAAACTGTTTTTT.

The V call is TRBV2, the J call TRBJ2-1, with TRBD2 identical over 15 bases. Germline V CDR1 and CDR2: SNHLY, FYNNEI. This CDR3 region has 15 residues. The junction had 9 bases not matched to a gene; V was cut back by 8 bases and J by 10 bases. CDR3 protein: CASSSGLAGGTEQFF. CDR3 DNA: TGTGCCAGCTCCTCGGGACTAGCGGGGGGCACGGAGCAGTTCTTC. Full variable domain (remainder filled in from reference TRBV2 and TRBJ2-1): EPEVTQTPSHQVTQMGQEVILRCVPISNHLYFYWYRQILGQKVEFLVSFYNNEISEKSEIFDDQFSVERPDGSNFTLKIRSTKLEDSAMYFCASSSGLAGGTEQFFGPGTRLTVL.

The chain combines TRBV30 with TRBJ2-2; 9 nucleotides match TRBD2. Germline V gene sequence: CDR1 GTSNPN, CDR2 SVGIG (reference sequence). With V trimmed by 2 bases and J by 1 base, 14 bases remained unmatched. The CDR3 extends over 19 amino acids. The CDR3 nucleotides read TGTGCCTGGAGTTTCCCGACTAGCGGACCTAACCGGAACACCGGGGAGCTGTTTTTT. This encodes CAWSFPTSGPNRNTGELFF. Full variable domain (rest looked up from reference TRBV30 and TRBJ2-2): SQTIHQWPATLVQPVGSPLSLECTVEGTSNPNLYWYRQAAGRGLQLLFYSVGIGQISSEVPQNLSASRPQDRQFILSSKKLLLSDSGFYLCAWSFPTSGPNRNTGELFFGEGSRLTVL.

The chain has TRBV5-1 and TRBJ2-5, with a weak D call TRBD2 (6 bases). Germline V gene lookup returns CDR1 SGHRS and CDR2 YFSETQ. The V gene lost 2 bases and the J gene lost 3 bases, with 14 bases spanning the gap. There are 15 residues in the CDR3. The CDR3 region has the DNA TGCGCCAGCAGCTTAGCCGGGGGTCGGGAAGAGACCCAGTACTTC. Amino acid sequence: CASSLAGGREETQYF.

The J gene is TRBJ2-7, the V gene TRBV7-2; 13 bases match TRBD2. CDR1 is SGHTA, CDR2 FQGNSA, per germline. The CDR3 has 14 residues. The V segment lost 5 bases and the J segment 5 bases; nucleotides outside the gene matches: 3. The DNA of the CDR3 is TGTGCCAGCAGCCACGGACTAGCGGGGGACGAGCAGTACTTC. Residues: CASSHGLAGDEQYF.

The chain uses TRBV19 and TRBJ1-2; 7 nucleotides agree with TRBD1. Germline V gene lookup returns CDR1 LNHDA and CDR2 SQIVND (reference sequence). CDR3 length: 13 residues. The ends lost 5 bases at V and 7 bases at J; junction bases unmatched: 7. CDR3 bases: TGTGCCAGTAGTCTCGAAGACAGGGTTGGCTACACCTTC. Amino acids: CASSLEDRVGYTF.

The chain combines TRBV6-5 with TRBJ1-6, with TRBD1 matching 8 bases. Per the germline V gene, CDR1 is MNHEY and CDR2 is SVGAGI. This CDR3 comprises 15 residues. V lost 6 bases to trimming and J lost 5 bases; unmatched junction nucleotides: 6. CDR3 coding DNA: TGTGCCAGCAGACTCAGGGGGCGTGATAATTCACCCCTCCACTTT. It codes for CASRLRGRDNSPLHF.

This clone has only a few counts. The chain combines TRBV10-3 with TRBJ1-6; D not resolved. The CDR3 runs to 13 residues. V lost 2 bases, J lost 6 bases, and 5 bases lay in between. CDR1 and CDR2 (germline): ENHRY, SYGVKD. CDR3 amino acids: CAISENGNSPLHF. The CDR3 DNA reads TGTGCCATCAGTGAGAACGGTAATTCACCCCTCCACTTT.

The V and J genes are TRBV18 and TRBJ1-2, with 9 bases aligning to TRBD1. The CDR3 consists of 15 residues. Per germline, CDR1 KGHSH and CDR2 LQKENI. V lost 5 bases, J lost 2 bases, and 6 bases stayed unmatched. CDR3 bases: TGTGCCAGCTCAAGGACAGGGGCCGACAACTATGGCTACACCTTC. Residues: CASSRTGADNYGYTF.